The 20 T cell receptor beta chains listed next were all sequenced from one sample in a study of T-cell memory formation after mild COVID-19. A single record per CDR3 protein comes from TCRdb applying MiXCR to the 5' RACE reads. The sample contains 300,000 to 400,000 distinct CDR3 sequences, about a sixth of which appear only once. Sequences were obtained from PBMCs or a T cell subset sorted from them (not recorded which). The source is a man younger than 30 who had mild COVID-19 (a few samples of this study predate the infection). Cell type and time point are not known.

The chain employs TRBV19 and TRBJ1-5; D uncertain. Germline-derived CDR1 and CDR2 are LNHDA and SQIVND (reference sequence). V was pared by 4 bases and J by 7 bases, with 11 bases between. This CDR3 comprises 13 residues. CDR3 protein: CASSRVSRQPQHF. The CDR3 DNA reads as TGTGCCAGTAGTAGAGTAAGTCGACAGCCCCAGCATTTT.

This clonotype was picked up a small number of times. This chain joins TRBV5-1 and TRBJ2-1; D is unclear. The V gene's germline CDR1 is SGHRS and CDR2 YFSETQ. The CDR3 is made up of 13 amino acids. The germline V and J ends were trimmed by 1 base and 6 bases, with 8 bases remaining between them. DNA for the CDR3: TGCGCCAGCAGCTTGAGTACAGCCAATGAGCAGTTCTTC. The encoded protein is CASSLSTANEQFF.

The gene calls are TRBV5-4 and TRBJ1-1; D is unresolved. Germline V gives CDR1 SGHNT, CDR2 YYREEE (reference sequence). V shed 9 bases and J shed 0 bases, with 15 bases lying between them. CDR3 length: 14 residues. CDR3 bases: TGTGCCACTCGGACTTCCCTTATGAACACTGAAGCTTTCTTT. As protein: CATRTSLMNTEAFF.

This clonotype has more than one count but fewer than ten. The chain couples TRBV3-1 to TRBJ1-6; D unresolved. V lost 1 base and J 13 bases, leaving 14 bases between the germline ends. The germline V gene encodes CDR1 LGHDT and CDR2 YNNKEL (reference sequence). The CDR3 is made up of 14 amino acids. The CDR3 is CASSQVVLVFPLHF. CDR3 nucleotide sequence: TGTGCCAGCAGCCAAGTCGTGTTGGTTTTTCCCCTCCACTTT.

This clonotype has more than one count but fewer than ten. The V gene is TRBV4-3, the J gene TRBJ2-1; 8 positions match TRBD1. Germline CDR1 LGHNA, CDR2 YSLEER. Germline trimming cut 1 base from V and 12 bases from J; bases unmatched to any gene: 11. The CDR3 loop spans 15 amino acids. For the CDR3, the DNA is TGCGCCAGCAGCCAAGCAGGGGGCCCTCCGTTAGGGCAGTTCTTC. Translated: CASSQAGGPPLGQFF.

This clonotype was counted between two and nine times. The CDR3 coding sequence is TGCAGTGCTAGAGTTCCGCAGGAACCAAATGAAAAACTGTTTTTT. Protein sequence: CSARVPQEPNEKLFF. The rearrangement uses TRBV20-1 and TRBJ1-4; no firm D call. Trimming left V 1 base short and J 5 bases short, with 14 bases between. In germline, CDR1 is DFQATT, CDR2 SNEGSKA (reference sequence). The CDR3 is made up of 15 amino acids.

CDR3 residues: CASSDLEASKRYNEQFF. The DNA for the CDR3 is TGTGCCAGCAGCGATCTGGAGGCGTCAAAACGTTACAATGAGCAGTTCTTC. The chain is built from TRBV2 and TRBJ2-1; D perhaps matches TRBD2 (5 bases). This CDR3 spans 17 amino acids. The germline V and J ends were trimmed by 6 bases and 4 bases, with 22 bases remaining between them. CDR1 is SNHLY and CDR2 is FYNNEI in the germline V gene.

This clonotype has ten or more counts. This chain links TRBV20-1 with TRBJ1-1; no clear D gene. Germline assignment: CDR1 DFQATT and CDR2 SNEGSKA (reference sequence). The CDR3 has 15 residues. Trimming removed 0 bases at V and 1 base at J, with 12 bases between. The CDR3 DNA sequence: TGCAGTGCTAGAGATGGCCAGTTTTCGAACACTGAAGCTTTCTTT. Amino acid sequence: CSARDGQFSNTEAFF.

The CDR3 protein is CASSSPGFPYEQYV. DNA for the CDR3: TGTGCCAGCAGCTCTCCGGGGTTTCCCTACGAGCAGTATGTC. The chain recombines TRBV7-8 with TRBJ2-7; D might be TRBD2 (5 bases). This CDR3 has 14 amino acids. CDR1 SGHVS and CDR2 FQNEAQ come from the germline V gene.

The chain employs TRBV7-9 and TRBJ1-1; D remains unclear. Trimming stripped 1 base from V and 5 bases from J, with 11 bases between. Germline V gene sequence: CDR1 SEHNR, CDR2 FQNEAQ (reference sequence). The CDR3 contains 14 residues. CDR3 in amino acids: CASSLVEVLTEAFF. The CDR3 nucleotides read TGTGCCAGCAGCTTAGTAGAGGTTTTGACTGAAGCTTTCTTT.

The V gene is TRBV27, the J gene TRBJ2-2; 9 bases are shared with TRBD2. Germline V gene data show CDR1 as MNHEY and CDR2 as SMNVEV (reference sequence). The CDR3 is 17 residues long. J lost 7 bases, V lost 3 bases, and 12 bases had no gene match. This CDR3 is CASSLALSSGAGGELFF. DNA for the CDR3: TGTGCCAGCAGTTTGGCCCTATCTAGCGGGGCTGGCGGGGAGCTGTTTTTT.

There are a few counts of this clonotype. This chain joins TRBV5-6 and TRBJ2-1; no definite D call. The germline V gene encodes CDR1 SGHDT and CDR2 YYEEEE. V gave up 1 base and J gave up 7 bases, with 6 bases separating them. The CDR3 is 12 residues long. CDR3 amino acids: CASSLSPNEQFF. The CDR3 DNA follows: TGTGCCAGCAGCTTGTCCCCTAATGAGCAGTTCTTC.

The chain has TRBV29-1 and TRBJ2-3; possibly TRBD1 or TRBD2 for D (5 bases each). Per germline, CDR1 SQVTM and CDR2 ANQGSEA. V was cut by 6 bases and J by 2 bases, with 12 bases left in between. CDR3 length equals 13 residues. The CDR3 nucleotides are TGCAGCGTCGCCGGGACGGTCACAGATACGCAGTATTTT. This encodes CSVAGTVTDTQYF.

This clonotype was counted between two and nine times. The V and J genes are TRBV4-2 and TRBJ2-3; D not certain. V gave up 2 bases and J gave up 6 bases, with 9 bases separating them. Looked up from germline, CDR1 is LGHNA and CDR2 is YNFKEQ. CDR3 length: 13 residues. The CDR3 region has the DNA TGTGCCAGCAGCCAATATGAAACGGATACGCAGTATTTT. It yields the protein CASSQYETDTQYF.

This clonotype has ten or more counts. The chain couples TRBV7-2 to TRBJ2-5; D not certain. The V gene's germline CDR1 is SGHTA and CDR2 FQGNSA. Trimming left V 1 base short and J 5 bases short, with 8 bases between. The CDR3 is 13 amino acids. CDR3 in DNA: TGTGCCAGCAGCTTAGACGTACGGGAGACCCAGTACTTC. Amino acid sequence: CASSLDVRETQYF.

This clonotype was seen a few times. The CDR3 bases are TGTGCCAGCAGCCCGGACAGGGGGCACTACAATGAGCAGTTCTTC. Protein: CASSPDRGHYNEQFF. The rearrangement joins TRBV7-9 to TRBJ2-1; 11 bases line up with TRBD1. V was clipped by 5 bases and J by 3 bases; unmatched bases: 3. Germline CDR1 reads SEHNR; CDR2 reads FQNEAQ (reference sequence). CDR3 length: 15 amino acids. The complete variable domain, with remaining parts taken from reference TRBV7-9 and TRBJ2-1, reads DTGVSQNPRHKITKRGQNVTFRCDPISEHNRLYWYRQTLGQGPEFLTYFQNEAQLEKSRLLSDRFSAERPKGSFSTLEIQRTEQGDSAMYLCASSPDRGHYNEQFFGPGTRLTVL.

This clonotype was detected many times. This chain joins TRBV7-2 and TRBJ2-1; no clear D. The CDR3 contains 13 residues. Trimming pared 2 bases from V and 6 bases from J, leaving 8 bases between. Germline V gene data show CDR1 as SGHTA and CDR2 as FQGNSA. The CDR3 loop reads CASSLRLSNEQFF. CDR3 in DNA: TGTGCCAGCAGCTTACGGCTATCCAATGAGCAGTTCTTC.

This clonotype was counted a few times. The V and J genes are TRBV6-6 and TRBJ2-3, with a tentative D call TRBD2 (5 bases). CDR3 length equals 14 residues. Germline V CDR1 and CDR2: MNHNY, SVGAGI (reference sequence). The V end lost 6 bases, the J end lost 1 base, and 11 bases lay between the germline ends. The CDR3 sequence is CASRGISGTDTQYF. The CDR3, as DNA: TGTGCCAGCAGGGGAATTAGCGGCACAGATACGCAGTATTTT.

This clonotype has only a few counts. The chain links TRBV20-1 to TRBJ2-3; D might be TRBD2 (6 bases). The V gene's germline CDR1 is DFQATT and CDR2 SNEGSKA (reference sequence). V was trimmed by 0 bases and J by 4 bases, leaving 14 bases between them. The CDR3 totals 15 residues. The CDR3 nucleotides read TGCAGTGCTAGAGATGGGACTCACACCGCAGATACGCAGTATTTT. This sequence encodes CSARDGTHTADTQYF.

The rearrangement joins TRBV6-5 to TRBJ1-5; D is uncertain. The germline CDR1 and CDR2 sequences are MNHEY and SVGAGI. The CDR3 extends over 14 amino acids. V lost 4 bases and J lost 6, with 13 bases in between. CDR3: CASSSFQAGQPQHF. The CDR3 DNA reads as TGTGCCAGCAGTTCCTTTCAGGCGGGTCAGCCCCAGCATTTT.